These T cell receptor beta chains were read from a single sample in a study of blood T cell repertoires in COVID-19. Libraries were prepared by immunoSEQ multiplex PCR; TCRdb keeps only in-frame clonotypes and omits some of them. Among 200,000 to 300,000 clones, more than 75% were seen once, and the ten largest hold over 5%. The sequenced material came from peripheral blood. The origin of the receptors is a woman in her sixties or seventies with COVID-19, enrolled during active disease. The CDR3 runs from the conserved cysteine through the conserved F or W. The D gene is left open where the match is weak. Clone size, where shown, is once, few, many, or a class for clones that have expanded.

v_gene: TRBV19
d_gene: TRBD1
abundance: .
j_gene: TRBJ1-3
CDR3aa: CASTADRGGGNTIYF
CDR3nt: TGTGCCAGTACCGCGGACAGGGGAGGAGGAAACACCATATATTTT

v_gene: TRBV6-5
d_gene: .
abundance: few
j_gene: TRBJ2-7
CDR3aa: CASSYIAGTYAQYF
CDR3nt: TGTGCCAGCAGTTACATCGCGGGGACCTACGCACAGTACTTC

v_gene: TRBV3-1/TRBV3-2
d_gene: TRBD2
abundance: many
j_gene: TRBJ2-7
CDR3aa: CASSPGLAGGPLYEQYF
CDR3nt: TGTGCCAGCAGCCCGGGACTAGCGGGAGGACCTCTCTACGAGCAGTACTTC

v_gene: TRBV19
d_gene: TRBD1
abundance: .
j_gene: TRBJ1-6
CDR3aa: CASSKMAGGLSSYNSPLHF
CDR3nt: TGTGCCAGTAGTAAGATGGCAGGGGGCTTGAGCTCCTATAATTCACCCCTCCACTTT

v_gene: TRBV6-6
d_gene: TRBD1
abundance: .
j_gene: TRBJ1-5
CDR3aa: CASRLGQVHGQPQHF
CDR3nt: TGTGCCAGCAGGTTGGGACAGGTCCACGGTCAGCCCCAGCATTTT

v_gene: TRBV6-5
d_gene: TRBD1
abundance: once
j_gene: TRBJ2-7
CDR3aa: CASSWRTGTYEQYF
CDR3nt: TGTGCCAGCAGTTGGAGGACAGGGACCTACGAGCAGTACTTC

v_gene: TRBV7-3
d_gene: TRBD2
abundance: .
j_gene: TRBJ2-1
CDR3aa: CASSSGLAQAGTNEQFF
CDR3nt: TGTGCCAGCAGCTCGGGACTAGCCCAAGCGGGTACCAATGAGCAGTTCTTC

v_gene: TRBV28
d_gene: .
abundance: few
j_gene: TRBJ1-5
CDR3aa: CASKVGREGSNQPQHF
CDR3nt: TGTGCCAGCAAGGTTGGGAGGGAAGGGAGCAATCAGCCCCAGCATTTT

v_gene: TRBV6-6
d_gene: TRBD2
abundance: .
j_gene: TRBJ2-1
CDR3aa: CASSYGRASGRREQFF
CDR3nt: TGTGCCAGCAGTTACGGGAGGGCTAGCGGGAGGAGGGAGCAGTTCTTC

v_gene: TRBV23-1
d_gene: .
abundance: .
j_gene: TRBJ2-3
CDR3aa: CASSQGVGTDTQYF
CDR3nt: TGCGCCAGCAGTCAAGGAGTGGGCACAGATACGCAGTATTTT

v_gene: TRBV7-2
d_gene: .
abundance: .
j_gene: TRBJ1-3
CDR3aa: CASSPSSVSGNTIYF
CDR3nt: TGTGCCAGCAGCCCAAGTTCAGTCTCTGGAAACACCATATATTTT

v_gene: TRBV6-2/TRBV6-3
d_gene: TRBD2
abundance: once
j_gene: TRBJ2-4
CDR3aa: CASSLASGVNIQYF
CDR3nt: TGTGCCAGCAGTCTGGCTAGCGGGGTAAACATTCAGTACTTC

v_gene: TRBV28
d_gene: .
abundance: .
j_gene: TRBJ1-5
CDR3aa: CASSYTGVRSF
CDR3nt: TGTGCCAGCAGTTATACGGGGGTTCGTAGTTTT

v_gene: TRBV5-1
d_gene: TRBD1
abundance: .
j_gene: TRBJ2-5
CDR3aa: CASSRGTVGTQYF
CDR3nt: TGCGCCAGCAGCCGAGGGACAGTAGGGACCCAGTACTTC

v_gene: TRBV5-1
d_gene: TRBD1
abundance: .
j_gene: TRBJ2-5
CDR3aa: CASSPTGARETQYF
CDR3nt: TGCGCCAGCAGCCCCACAGGGGCACGAGAGACCCAGTACTTC

v_gene: TRBV11-3
d_gene: .
abundance: .
j_gene: TRBJ2-6
CDR3aa: CASSARSGANVLTF
CDR3nt: TGTGCCAGCAGCGCCCGTAGTGGGGCCAACGTCCTGACTTTC

v_gene: TRBV28
d_gene: TRBD2
abundance: few
j_gene: TRBJ2-2
CDR3aa: CASSTSSGGRTGELFF
CDR3nt: TGTGCCAGCAGTACATCTAGCGGCGGACGCACCGGGGAGCTGTTTTTT

v_gene: TRBV27
d_gene: .
abundance: .
j_gene: TRBJ2-7
CDR3aa: CASSPTHPPLYEQYF
CDR3nt: TGTGCCAGCAGTCCCACTCACCCTCCTCTCTACGAGCAGTACTTC

v_gene: TRBV27
d_gene: .
abundance: .
j_gene: TRBJ2-1
CDR3aa: CASSYRGGEQFF
CDR3nt: TGTGCCAGCAGTTACCGGGGAGGTGAGCAGTTCTTC

v_gene: TRBV7-9
d_gene: TRBD1
abundance: few
j_gene: TRBJ1-6
CDR3aa: CASSFRQGSYNSPLHF
CDR3nt: TGTGCCAGCAGCTTCCGACAGGGATCCTATAATTCACCCCTCCACTTT

v_gene: TRBV5-4
d_gene: TRBD2
abundance: .
j_gene: TRBJ2-3
CDR3aa: CASSAGGGGVGTDTQYF
CDR3nt: TGTGCCAGCAGCGCGGGGGGAGGGGGAGTTGGCACAGATACGCAGTATTTT

v_gene: TRBV20-1
d_gene: TRBD2
abundance: .
j_gene: TRBJ2-5
CDR3aa: CSASVVAGGPSETQYF
CDR3nt: TGCAGTGCTAGTGTAGTAGCGGGAGGGCCGTCAGAGACCCAGTACTTC

v_gene: TRBV28
d_gene: TRBD1
abundance: once
j_gene: TRBJ2-7
CDR3aa: CASRGQGDPYEQYF
CDR3nt: TGTGCCAGCAGGGGACAGGGGGACCCCTACGAGCAGTACTTC

v_gene: TRBV7-9
d_gene: .
abundance: .
j_gene: TRBJ2-1
CDR3aa: CASSFINEQFF
CDR3nt: TGTGCCAGCAGCTTTATAAATGAGCAGTTCTTC

v_gene: TRBV9
d_gene: .
abundance: .
j_gene: TRBJ1-3
CDR3aa: CASSVSGNSGNTIYF
CDR3nt: TGTGCCAGCAGCGTATCAGGAAACTCTGGAAACACCATATATTTT

v_gene: TRBV30
d_gene: TRBD2
abundance: .
j_gene: TRBJ2-2
CDR3aa: CAWTNVGGPGTGELFF
CDR3nt: TGTGCCTGGACCAACGTGGGAGGGCCGGGCACCGGGGAGCTGTTTTTT

v_gene: TRBV19
d_gene: .
abundance: .
j_gene: TRBJ1-2
CDR3aa: CAVGGQDGYTF
CDR3nt: TGTGCCGTCGGGGGGCAAGATGGCTACACCTTC

v_gene: TRBV27
d_gene: .
abundance: .
j_gene: TRBJ2-1
CDR3aa: CASSSRAGYNEQFF
CDR3nt: TGTGCCAGCAGTTCGCGGGCCGGGTACAATGAGCAGTTCTTC